This TCR beta chain was sequenced during a study of blood T cell repertoires in COVID-19. The table came from immunoSEQ multiplex PCR; TCRdb's copy has only in-frame clones and leaves some out. The sample holds 72,000 or so clones, 81% seen once. The receptor was isolated from a human donor in a cohort sampled during active COVID-19. The sequenced material came from peripheral blood.

The CDR3 bases are TGTGCCAGCATCGCCCCACCCTCAGGGGGCAGCGACACCGGGGAGCTGTTTTTT. Translating it yields CASIAPPSGGSDTGELFF. The rearrangement links TRBV7-9 to TRBJ2-2; TRBD1 aligns across 8 bases. This CDR3 is built from 18 residues. Germline assignment: CDR1 SEHNR and CDR2 FQNEAQ (reference sequence). V lost 7 bases and J lost 3; bases outside the gene matches: 16. The full variable domain, its missing parts supplied by reference TRBV7-9 and TRBJ2-2, is DTGVSQNPRHKITKRGQNVTFRCDPISEHNRLYWYRQTLGQGPEFLTYFQNEAQLEKSRLLSDRFSAERPKGSFSTLEIQRTEQGDSAMYLCASIAPPSGGSDTGELFFGEGSRLTVL.